This T cell receptor beta chain was observed in a study of blood T cell repertoires in COVID-19 (dated by TCRdb to 2018 to 2021). Broadly, across the study: Samples covering the acute and convalescent phases of COVID-19 were provided by collaborators in the United States, Italy and Spain. The repertoires were released in a freely available public database intended as a resource for research on the immune response to SARS-CoV-2. Where HLA class I and class II types were available, the types were taken from metadata supplied by the sample provider, not from assay-based typing. The prospective study material was composed of cDNA or gDNA derived from T cells, B-cell-depleted T cells, or PBMCs. The samples were drawn from the first 160 participants of the ongoing ImmuneRACE study and from 1,254 subjects provided by 6 global collaborators. Nearly every sample came with metadata listing a de-identified subject ID, COVID-19 status, age in years and sex. Subjects who had been exposed to COVID-19, were actively infected with it, or had recovered from it provided the deeply sampled blood TCRbeta repertoires that made up the dataset. Broader findings and caveats from the paper: The quantity of clinical and demographic metadata differed by source and by participant and was supplied without curation.

The CDR3 goes from the cysteine to the phenylalanine over 15 residues. Just the 45-base CDR3 DNA is kept, in frame starting at base 1. From a lookup of the germline V gene (reference sequence), CDR1 and CDR2 are SGHKS and YYEKEE. Trimming removed 2 bases from V and 0 bases from J; the gene matches leave 1 base unexplained. TCRbeta CDR3 regions were amplified from genomic DNA by means of the immunoSEQ Assay, a bias-controlled multiplex PCR. The published analysis was carried out like this. The number of nucleated cells in each sample was estimated by amplification of reference gene primers within the assay. Sequence reads were collapsed and filtered to measure the absolute abundance of every unique TCRbeta CDR3 rearrangement. Productive Simpson clonality was computed per sample as the square root of Simpson's diversity index over productive rearrangements. This is the immuneACCESS table as TCRdb keeps it, with only in-frame sequences that have V and J called. A part of the clones is gone; compared with another copy, unresolved V genes explain less than half, and the rest is unexplained. The DNA gave D and trimming, while V, J and clone size come from that table. Here the sample has around 160,000 clones; about nine tenths occur a single time. The ten largest clonotypes hold about 2.1% of the sample.

Collaborating institutions collected whole blood in K2EDTA tubes following their own protocols. For TCRbeta analysis, collaborator samples were shipped as frozen whole blood, as isolated PBMCs, or as DNA extracted from either sample type. Notes on this clone: Its antigen specificity is not known. No base-level quality is on record; no much larger clone is a single base apart.

Material: peripheral blood. The receptor's source is a human donor in a cohort sampled during active COVID-19. Rearrangement joined TRBV5-5 to TRBJ2-2; a stretch of 7 junction bases matches TRBD2. Read as DNA, the sequence is TGTGCCAGCAGCTTTGCGGGGGCGAACACCGGGGAGCTGTTTTTT. It translates as CASSFAGANTGELFF.